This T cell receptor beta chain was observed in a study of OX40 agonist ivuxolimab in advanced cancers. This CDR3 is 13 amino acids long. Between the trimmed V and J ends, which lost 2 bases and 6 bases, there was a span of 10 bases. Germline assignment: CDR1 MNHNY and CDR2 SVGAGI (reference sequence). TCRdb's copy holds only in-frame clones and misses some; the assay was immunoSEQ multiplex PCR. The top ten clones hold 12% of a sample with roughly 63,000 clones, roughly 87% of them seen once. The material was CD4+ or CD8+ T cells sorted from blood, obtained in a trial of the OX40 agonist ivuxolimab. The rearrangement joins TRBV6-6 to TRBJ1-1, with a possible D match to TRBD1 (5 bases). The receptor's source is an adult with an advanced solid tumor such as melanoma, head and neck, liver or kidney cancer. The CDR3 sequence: CASSYQGGSEAFF. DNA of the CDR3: TGTGCCAGCAGTTACCAGGGCGGATCTGAAGCTTTCTTT.